A single T cell receptor beta chain is shown here with its context. The data originate from a study of blood T cell repertoires in COVID-19. Study information: The samples span acute and convalescent COVID-19 from the United States, Italy and Spain. T cells, B-cell-depleted T cells, or PBMCs provided the cDNA or gDNA that served as material.

V shed 5 bases, J shed 0 bases, and the junction held 6 bases outside the gene matches. CDR1 and CDR2 (germline): SEHNR, FQNEAQ (reference sequence). The CDR3 sequence is 17 residues long. Authors' data handling: It was from reference gene primer amplification that nucleated cell counts were estimated. Clones were read by immunoSEQ multiplex PCR, and TCRdb kept only the in-frame ones, dropping some. D and trimming come from the DNA, and the V and J calls and clone size come from that table. The table includes over 85,000 clones, more than 75% detected once. This chain connects TRBV7-9 to TRBJ1-4; 10 bases match TRBD1. The clonotype originates from a man aged 40-49 years with acute or convalescent COVID-19. The sample taken for sequencing was peripheral blood. Written as DNA, the CDR3 is TGTGCCAGCAGCCTGGGACAGGGGACGGCAACTAATGAAAAACTGTTTTTT. This encodes CASSLGQGTATNEKLFF.